The 20 T cell receptor beta chains listed next were all sequenced from one sample in a study of monozygotic twins with cystic fibrosis. Some clones are missing from TCRdb's copy, which holds only in-frame ones; the method was immunoSEQ multiplex PCR. The sample has around 14,000 clones; roughly 98% are singletons. The material sequenced was blood. All receptors come from a girl aged 2 to 10 with cystic fibrosis.

This rearrangement joins TRBV27 to TRBJ1-5, with D possibly matching TRBD1 (5 bases). The CDR3 sequence is 14 residues long. Germline lookup yields CDR1 MNHEY and CDR2 SMNVEV (reference sequence). Trimming removed 1 base from V and 4 bases from J, with 8 bases in between. The DNA of the CDR3 is TGTGCCAGCAGTTTATTGGGGCAGAATCAGCCCCAGCATTTT. It translates to CASSLLGQNQPQHF.

The chain uses TRBV10-2 and TRBJ2-2; D unclear. The V end was cut by 6 bases, the J end by 2 bases, with 7 bases between. In germline, CDR1 is WSHSY, CDR2 SAAADI. The CDR3 extends over 13 amino acids. CDR3: CASRDGNTGELFF. In DNA, the CDR3 is TGCGCCAGCAGGGACGGTAACACCGGGGAGCTGTTTTTT.

The count of this clone is one. The chain links TRBV2 to TRBJ1-5; 10 bases map to TRBD1. Germline lookup yields CDR1 SNHLY and CDR2 FYNNEI. The trim removed 7 bases at V and 6 bases at J, leaving 9 bases unmatched. CDR3 length equals 15 residues. As DNA, the CDR3 is TGTGCCAGCAACTTTCTCGGGACAGGGGTTCAGCCCCAGCATTTT. Amino acid sequence: CASNFLGTGVQPQHF.

The chain carries TRBV19 and TRBJ1-1, with TRBD1 matching over 10 bases. With 3 bases clipped from V and 9 bases from J, the junction kept 4 bases outside the gene matches. Germline lookup yields CDR1 LNHDA and CDR2 SQIVND (reference sequence). The CDR3 length is 13 residues. The CDR3 reads CASSIGQGDKAFF. Written as DNA, the CDR3 is TGTGCCAGTAGTATTGGACAGGGGGACAAAGCTTTCTTT.

This sequence joins TRBV7-2 and TRBJ2-3; 15 bases match TRBD2. This CDR3 is 17 amino acids long. The J segment lost 3 bases and the V segment lost 5 bases, leaving 6 bases of the junction unmatched. In germline, CDR1 is SGHTA, CDR2 FQGNSA. The CDR3, as DNA: TGTGCCAGCAGCCCTCGGACTAGCGGGAGGGGGACAGATACGCAGTATTTT. It is translated as CASSPRTSGRGTDTQYF.

The chain links TRBV7-9 to TRBJ2-1, with D possibly TRBD2 on 5 matching bases. The length of the CDR3 is 12 residues. Germline CDR1 is SEHNR and CDR2 is FQNEAQ (reference sequence). V was shortened by 1 base and J by 10 bases, with 8 bases between the two germline ends. The CDR3: CASSLGAGEQFF. CDR3 coding DNA: TGTGCCAGCAGCTTAGGGGCGGGCGAGCAGTTCTTC. Complete variable domain (other parts from reference TRBV7-9 and TRBJ2-1): DTGVSQNPRHKITKRGQNVTFRCDPISEHNRLYWYRQTLGQGPEFLTYFQNEAQLEKSRLLSDRFSAERPKGSFSTLEIQRTEQGDSAMYLCASSLGAGEQFFGPGTRLTVL.

This chain uses TRBV5-5 with TRBJ2-7, with a possible D match to TRBD1 (5 bases). The CDR3 has 16 amino acids. The germline V gene has CDR1 SGHKS and CDR2 YYEKEE (reference sequence). V was trimmed by 3 bases and J by 0 bases, leaving 16 bases between them. This chain's CDR3 is CASSWLKGPSSYEQYF. The DNA of the CDR3 is TGTGCCAGCAGCTGGCTTAAGGGGCCGAGCTCCTACGAGCAGTACTTC.

This sequence joins TRBV29-1 and TRBJ2-3; 9 bases match TRBD2. With 4 bases clipped from V and 5 bases from J, the junction kept 7 bases outside the gene matches. The CDR3 consists of 14 residues. Germline loops: CDR1 SQVTM, CDR2 ANQGSEA. CDR3 bases: TGCAGCGTTGTCAGTAGCGGGAGTAAAGATACGCAGTATTTT. Amino acid sequence: CSVVSSGSKDTQYF.

The rearrangement joins TRBV19 to TRBJ2-1, with D possibly matching TRBD1 (6 bases). The CDR3 loop spans 12 amino acids. The germline V gene has CDR1 LNHDA and CDR2 SQIVND (reference sequence). V dropped 5 bases and J dropped 12 bases, with 14 bases sitting between them. CDR3 protein: CASSLTGAGQFF. CDR3 nucleotide sequence: TGTGCCAGTAGTTTGACAGGTGCAGGGCAGTTCTTC.

The chain carries TRBV29-1 and TRBJ2-3, with 7 nucleotides matching TRBD1. The J segment lost 4 bases and the V segment lost 7 bases, leaving 5 bases of the junction unmatched. The CDR3 is made up of 12 amino acids. Germline V gene sequence: CDR1 SQVTM, CDR2 ANQGSEA. The CDR3: CSGLQGADTQYF. Written as DNA, the CDR3 is TGCAGCGGCTTGCAGGGGGCAGATACGCAGTATTTT.

The CDR3 here is CASSEPWGPKNIQYF. Here the CDR3 DNA reads TGTGCCAGCAGTGAACCCTGGGGGCCCAAAAACATTCAGTACTTC. The rearrangement joins TRBV2 to TRBJ2-4, with a tentative D call TRBD1 (6 bases). The CDR3 is 15 residues long. The germline V and J ends were trimmed by 2 bases and 2 bases, with 10 bases remaining between them. Per germline, CDR1 SNHLY and CDR2 FYNNEI.

V gene TRBV28 combines with J gene TRBJ2-2; D gene uncertain. The CDR3 is 14 residues long. CDR1 and CDR2 from the germline V gene are MDHEN and SYDVKM. Trimming left V 3 bases short and J 3 bases short, with 8 bases between. CDR3 nucleotides: TGTGCCAGCAGTTTTATCAGGTACACCGGGGAGCTGTTTTTT. It encodes CASSFIRYTGELFF.

The V and J genes are TRBV7-9 and TRBJ1-3, with a tentative D call TRBD1 (6 bases). This CDR3 spans 15 amino acids. V was clipped by 3 bases and J by 2 bases, with 11 bases between them. The germline V gene has CDR1 SEHNR and CDR2 FQNEAQ (reference sequence). The CDR3 DNA is TGTGCCAGCAGCTTTCTGGGGGCCCCTGGAAACACCATATATTTT. Translating it yields CASSFLGAPGNTIYF. Variable domain in full (rest from reference TRBV7-9 and TRBJ1-3): DTGVSQNPRHKITKRGQNVTFRCDPISEHNRLYWYRQTLGQGPEFLTYFQNEAQLEKSRLLSDRFSAERPKGSFSTLEIQRTEQGDSAMYLCASSFLGAPGNTIYFGEGSWLTVV.

The chain recombines TRBV10-2 with TRBJ2-3; TRBD1 agrees at 10 bases. With 9 bases clipped from V and 4 bases from J, the junction kept 4 bases outside the gene matches. Per germline, CDR1 WSHSY and CDR2 SAAADI. The CDR3 length is 13 residues. CDR3 protein: CASRTGGADTQYF. The CDR3 nucleotides read TGCGCCAGTCGGACAGGGGGGGCAGATACGCAGTATTTT.

This chain connects TRBV9 to TRBJ2-5, with a weak D call TRBD1 (7 bases). The V gene's germline CDR1 is SGDLS and CDR2 YYNGEE. V dropped 2 bases and J dropped 5 bases, with 19 bases sitting between them. The CDR3 spans 16 residues. The CDR3 reads CASSVNRGGVPETQYF. As DNA, the CDR3 is TGTGCCAGCAGCGTTAACAGGGGAGGCGTTCCCGAGACCCAGTACTTC.

V and J are TRBV6-5 and TRBJ1-3; D not certain. Trimming stripped 2 bases from V and 0 bases from J, with 11 bases between. Germline values: CDR1 MNHEY, CDR2 SVGAGI. The CDR3 runs 16 residues. CDR3 sequence reads: CASSYGSSPSGNTIYF. The CDR3 DNA reads TGTGCCAGCAGTTACGGTAGTTCCCCCTCTGGAAACACCATATATTTT.

The rearrangement links TRBV14 to TRBJ1-5; no clear D gene. Germline V gene sequence: CDR1 SGHDN, CDR2 FVKESK. V dropped 3 bases and J dropped 6 bases, with 6 bases sitting between them. CDR3 length: 12 amino acids. CDR3 in amino acids: CASSQGSQPQHF. CDR3 DNA: TGTGCCAGCAGCCAGGGTAGTCAGCCCCAGCATTTT.

The V call is TRBV13, the J call TRBJ2-2; D call uncertain. Germline lookup yields CDR1 PRHDT and CDR2 FYEKMQ (reference sequence). Trimming removed 1 base at V and 3 bases at J, with 12 bases between. The CDR3 length is 16 residues. The CDR3 region is CASSLVGETYTGELFF. The CDR3 DNA sequence: TGTGCCAGCAGCTTAGTTGGGGAAACCTACACCGGGGAGCTGTTTTTT.

This chain connects TRBV4-2 to TRBJ1-2; no firm D call. V lost 0 bases, J lost 6 bases, and 14 bases lay in between. Germline CDR1 is LGHNA and CDR2 is YNFKEQ. The CDR3 has 15 residues. The CDR3 here is CASSQEIEVFHGYTF. Here the CDR3 DNA reads TGTGCCAGCAGCCAAGAAATAGAAGTATTCCATGGCTACACCTTC.

The chain couples TRBV11-3 to TRBJ2-3, with no clear D. V was pared by 0 bases and J by 2 bases, with 0 bases between. The length of the CDR3 is 12 residues. Germline V gives CDR1 SGHNT, CDR2 YENEEA. CDR3 sequence reads: CASSLDTDTQYF. DNA for the CDR3: TGTGCCAGCAGCTTAGACACAGATACGCAGTATTTT. The full variable domain, in which reference TRBV11-3 and TRBJ2-3 provide the parts outside the CDR3, is EAGVVQSPRYKIIEKKQPVAFWCNPISGHNTLYWYLQNLGQGPELLIRYENEEAVDDSQLPKDRFSAERLKGVDSTLKIQPAELGDSAVYLCASSLDTDTQYFGPGTRLTVL.